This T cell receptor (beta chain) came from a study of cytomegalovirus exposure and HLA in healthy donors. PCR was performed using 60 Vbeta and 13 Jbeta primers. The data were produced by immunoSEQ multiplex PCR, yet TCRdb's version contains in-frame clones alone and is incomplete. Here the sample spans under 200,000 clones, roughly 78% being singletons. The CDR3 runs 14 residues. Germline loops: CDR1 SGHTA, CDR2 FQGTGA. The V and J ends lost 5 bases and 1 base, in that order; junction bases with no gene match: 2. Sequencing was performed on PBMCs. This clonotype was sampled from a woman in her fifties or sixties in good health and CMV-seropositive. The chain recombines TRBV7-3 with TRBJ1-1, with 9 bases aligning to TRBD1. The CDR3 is CASSRQGGNTEAFF. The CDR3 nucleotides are TGTGCCAGCAGCCGACAGGGGGGGAACACTGAAGCTTTCTTT.